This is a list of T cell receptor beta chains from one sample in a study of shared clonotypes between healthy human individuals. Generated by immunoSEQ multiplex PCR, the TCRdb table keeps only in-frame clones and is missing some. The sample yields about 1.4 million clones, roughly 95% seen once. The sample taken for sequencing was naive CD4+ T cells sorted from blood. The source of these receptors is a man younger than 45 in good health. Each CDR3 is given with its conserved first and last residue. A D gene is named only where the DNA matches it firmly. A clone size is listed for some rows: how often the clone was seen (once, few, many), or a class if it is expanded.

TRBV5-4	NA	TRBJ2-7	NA	TGTGCCAGCAGCATGGGACCGAGGGACGTATACGAGCAGTACTTC	CASSMGPRDVYEQYF
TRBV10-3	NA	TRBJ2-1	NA	TGTGCCATCGGGGAGGGGGGTGAGCAGTTCTTC	CAIGEGGEQFF
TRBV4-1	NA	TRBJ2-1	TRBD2	TGCGCCAGCAGCCAGGGGCTAGCGGACATCTACAATGAGCAGTTCTTC	CASSQGLADIYNEQFF
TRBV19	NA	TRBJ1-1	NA	TGTGCCAGTAGTGCCCCGGGACGGATGAACACTGAAGCTTTCTTT	CASSAPGRMNTEAFF
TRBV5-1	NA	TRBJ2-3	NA	TGCGCCAGCAGCAACCCCGGAGATACGCAGTATTTT	CASSNPGDTQYF
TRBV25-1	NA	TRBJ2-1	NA	TGTGCCAGCAGTGGTAAACTAGAAAAAATCTACAATGAGCAGTTCTTC	CASSGKLEKIYNEQFF
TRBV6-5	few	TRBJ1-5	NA	TGTGCCAGCGGGATAAGCAATCAGCCCCAGCATTTT	CASGISNQPQHF
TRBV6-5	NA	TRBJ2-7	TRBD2	TGTGCCAGCAGTTACTCGAGCGGGAACTACGAGCAGTACTTC	CASSYSSGNYEQYF
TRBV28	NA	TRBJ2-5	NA	TGTGCCAGCAGTATCGTGGGGGGCGCGGAGACCCAGTACTTC	CASSIVGGAETQYF
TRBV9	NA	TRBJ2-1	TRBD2	TGTGCCAGCAGCGTAGAGGGACTAGCGGACGAGCAGTTCTTC	CASSVEGLADEQFF
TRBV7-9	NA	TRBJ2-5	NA	TGTGCCAGCAGCTTCGGTCAAGAGACCCAGTACTTC	CASSFGQETQYF
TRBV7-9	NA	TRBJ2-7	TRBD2	TGTGCCAGCAGCTCCTGGCTAGCGGGCCTGGCAGGAGAGCAGTACTTC	CASSSWLAGLAGEQYF
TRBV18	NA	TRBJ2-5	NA	TGTGCCAGCTCACCATCAGGAGAGACCCAGTACTTC	CASSPSGETQYF
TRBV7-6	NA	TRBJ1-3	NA	TGTGCCAGCAGCTTAGCGTCAGGGGGAAACACCATATATTTT	CASSLASGGNTIYF
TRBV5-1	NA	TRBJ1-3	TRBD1	TGCGCCAGCAGCACCGACAGGGGGTCAAACACCATATATTTT	CASSTDRGSNTIYF
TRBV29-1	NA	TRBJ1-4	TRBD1	TGCAGCGTCCTTGACAGGGTTTCTAATGAAAAACTGTTTTTT	CSVLDRVSNEKLFF
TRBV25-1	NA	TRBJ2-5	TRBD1	TGTGCCAGCAGGACAGGGGGTGAGACCCAGTACTTC	CASRTGGETQYF
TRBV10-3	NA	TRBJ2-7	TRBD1	TGTGCCATCAAAGGACAGGGGACCTACGAGCAGTACTTC	CAIKGQGTYEQYF
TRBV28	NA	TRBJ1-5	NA	TGTGCCAGCTCAATTCTCTTCCCCTCTTCGCCGACGAGACAGCCCCAGCATTTT	CASSILFPSSPTRQPQHF
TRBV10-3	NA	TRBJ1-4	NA	TGTGCCATCAGTGCCGGGAGGGGGACGGAAGAAAAACTGTTTTTT	CAISAGRGTEEKLFF
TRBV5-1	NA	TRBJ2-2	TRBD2	TGCGCCAGCAGCTTGGCTAGCGGGAGGGCCCGGCGAACCGGGGAGCTGTTTTTT	CASSLASGRARRTGELFF
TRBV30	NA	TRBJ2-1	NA	TGTGCCTGGAGTGCCGAACAGGGCTCCAGCCGGTTCTTC	CAWSAEQGSSRFF
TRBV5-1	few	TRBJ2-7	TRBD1	TGCGCCAGCAGCTTTCAGGGGGCGTTAGACTACGAGCAGTACTTC	CASSFQGALDYEQYF
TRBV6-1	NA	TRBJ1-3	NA	TGTGCCAGCAGCCAACACGACTCTGGAAACACCATATATTTT	CASSQHDSGNTIYF
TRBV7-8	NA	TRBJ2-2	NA	TGTGCCAGCAGCCCCCCCGGGATAGGAGCCGGGGAGCTGTTTTTT	CASSPPGIGAGELFF
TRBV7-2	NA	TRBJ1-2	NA	TGTGCCAGCAGCTATAAGGACCGACCTAACTATGGCTACACCTTC	CASSYKDRPNYGYTF
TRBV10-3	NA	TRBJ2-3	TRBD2	TGTGCCATCAGAGGGGTAGCGGGAGTTACCGATACGCAGTATTTT	CAIRGVAGVTDTQYF
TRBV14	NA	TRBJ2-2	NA	TGTGCCAGCAGCCAAAATGTCCTAAACACCGGGGAGCTGTTTTTT	CASSQNVLNTGELFF
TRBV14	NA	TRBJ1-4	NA	TGTGCCAGCAGCCAAGTCTTGGGTGCAGGGAGTAATGAAAAACTGTTTTTT	CASSQVLGAGSNEKLFF
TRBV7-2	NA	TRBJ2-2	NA	TGTGCCAGCAGCCCATTCGGGGGCACCGGGGAGCTGTTTTTT	CASSPFGGTGELFF
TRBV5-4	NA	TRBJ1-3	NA	TGTGCCAGCAGCTTGGATGGCCTCTCTGGAAACACCATATATTTT	CASSLDGLSGNTIYF
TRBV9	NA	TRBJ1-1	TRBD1	TGTGCCAGCAGCACAGACAGGGGTAGGTTCACTGAAGCTTTCTTT	CASSTDRGRFTEAFF
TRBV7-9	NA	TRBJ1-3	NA	TGTGCCAGCAGCATCCGAGAGGACTCTGGAAACACCATATATTTT	CASSIREDSGNTIYF
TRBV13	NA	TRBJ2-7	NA	TGTGCCAGCAGCTTCCTGGCAGAACCCGAGCAGTACTTC	CASSFLAEPEQYF
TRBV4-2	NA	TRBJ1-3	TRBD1	TGTGCCAGCAGCCAAGAGGGAGTGGACAGGGCTGGAAACACCATATATTTT	CASSQEGVDRAGNTIYF
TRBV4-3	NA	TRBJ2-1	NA	TGCGCCAGCAGCCAAACATGGACAAACTCCTACAATGAGCAGTTCTTC	CASSQTWTNSYNEQFF
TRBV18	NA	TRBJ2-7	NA	TGTGCCAGCTCACCCACTCCCGTGCAGCGAACCTACGAGCAGTACTTC	CASSPTPVQRTYEQYF
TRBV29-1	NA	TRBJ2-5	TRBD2	TGCAGCGTACTAGCGTCCCAAGAGACCCAGTACTTC	CSVLASQETQYF
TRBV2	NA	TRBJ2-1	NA	TGTGCCAGCAGTGAGCGTATAGTATCGTCCTACAATGAGCAGTTCTTC	CASSERIVSSYNEQFF
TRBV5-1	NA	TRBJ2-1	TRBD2	TGCGCCAGCCGAGACAGCATCCTAGCGGGAGGGGAGAACTACAATGAGCAGTTCTTC	CASRDSILAGGENYNEQFF
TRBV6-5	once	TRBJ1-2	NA	TGTGCCAGTCGGTTCGGGGCTAACTATGGCTACACCTTC	CASRFGANYGYTF
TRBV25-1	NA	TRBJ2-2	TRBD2	TGTGCCAGCAGGAGCCTAGCGGGAGGGCCTGTCGGGGAGCTGTTTTTT	CASRSLAGGPVGELFF
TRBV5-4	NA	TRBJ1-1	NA	TGTGCCAGCAGCTTGGGAGTTTCCTCGCGCGCTGAAGCTTTCTTT	CASSLGVSSRAEAFF
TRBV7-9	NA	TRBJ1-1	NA	TGTGCCAGCAGCTTAGTTGCGCCCGGGACTGAAGCTTTCTTT	CASSLVAPGTEAFF
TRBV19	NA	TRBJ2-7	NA	TGTGCCAGTAGTATATTGCCGACAGCCCTATCCGAGCAGTACTTC	CASSILPTALSEQYF
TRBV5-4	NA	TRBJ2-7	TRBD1	TGTGCCAGCAGCGGACTTACAGGGGACGAGCAGTACTTC	CASSGLTGDEQYF